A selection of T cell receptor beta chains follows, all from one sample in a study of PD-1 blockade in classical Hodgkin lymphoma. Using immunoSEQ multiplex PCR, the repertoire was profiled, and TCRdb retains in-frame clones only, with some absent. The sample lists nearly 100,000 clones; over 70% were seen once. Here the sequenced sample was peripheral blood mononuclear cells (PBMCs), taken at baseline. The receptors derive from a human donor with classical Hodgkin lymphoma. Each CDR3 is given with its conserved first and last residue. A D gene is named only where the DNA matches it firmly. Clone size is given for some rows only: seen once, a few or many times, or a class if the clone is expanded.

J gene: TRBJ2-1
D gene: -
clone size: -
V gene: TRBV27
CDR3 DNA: TGTGCCAGCAGTTCGGACCCAGAGATAGGCAGTGAGCAGTTCTTC
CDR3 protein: CASSSDPEIGSEQFF

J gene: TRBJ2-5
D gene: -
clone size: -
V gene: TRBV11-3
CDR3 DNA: TGTGCCAGCAGCTTAGTTCGTCGGGAGCCTAACCAAGAGACCCAGTACTTC
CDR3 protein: CASSLVRREPNQETQYF

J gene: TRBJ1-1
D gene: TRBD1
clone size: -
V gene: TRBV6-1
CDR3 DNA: TGTGCCAGCAGTGCCCAGGGGTATACAGGGGTGGCTTTCTTT
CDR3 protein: CASSAQGYTGVAFF

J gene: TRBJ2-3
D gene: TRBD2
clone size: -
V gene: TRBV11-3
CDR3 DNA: TGTGCCAGCAGCTATGGACTAGCGGGAAAGGATACGCAGTATTTT
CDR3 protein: CASSYGLAGKDTQYF

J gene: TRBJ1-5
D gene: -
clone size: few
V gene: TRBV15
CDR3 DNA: TGTGCCACCAGCAGAGAAAGGGCAGGCAATAGCAATCAGCCCCAGCATTTT
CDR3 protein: CATSRERAGNSNQPQHF

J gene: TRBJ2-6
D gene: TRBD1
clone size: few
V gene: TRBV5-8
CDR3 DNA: TGTGCCAGCGGACAGGGTTATGGGGCCAACGTCCTGACTTTC
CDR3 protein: CASGQGYGANVLTF

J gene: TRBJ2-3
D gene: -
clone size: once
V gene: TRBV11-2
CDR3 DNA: TGTGCCAGCAGCTCCGTGGGGGAGAGCACAGATACGCAGTATTTT
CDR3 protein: CASSSVGESTDTQYF

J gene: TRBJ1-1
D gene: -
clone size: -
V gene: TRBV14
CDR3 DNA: TGTGCCAGCAGCCCCCCCGGACAAATGAAAGCTTTCTTT
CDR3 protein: CASSPPGQMKAFF

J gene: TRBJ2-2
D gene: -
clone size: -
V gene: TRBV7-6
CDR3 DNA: TGTGCCAGCAGCTTAGCGAGGGATGGACCCGGGGAGCTGTTTTTT
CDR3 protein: CASSLARDGPGELFF

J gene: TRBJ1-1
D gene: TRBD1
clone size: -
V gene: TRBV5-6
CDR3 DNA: TGTGCCAGCAGCTTGGTCGGGACAGGGGCCACTGAAGCTTTCTTT
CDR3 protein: CASSLVGTGATEAFF